The 24 T cell receptor beta chains in this list originate from one sample, sequenced in a study of blood T cells in healthy people across ages. With a J-beta primer mix and a sample-barcoded 5' primer, a second PCR ran 7 to 11 cycles. MiXCR was run by TCRdb on the 5' RACE reads, yielding one entry per CDR3 protein. The table includes about 830,000 distinct CDR3 sequences, 55% to 65% detected once. Input material: blood. These receptor sequences come from a man aged 30 to 39 in good health.

The V and J genes are TRBV5-1 and TRBJ2-7; D perhaps matches TRBD2 (5 bases). This CDR3 is built from 13 residues. V gave up 2 bases and J gave up 2 bases, with 8 bases separating them. The V gene's germline CDR1 is SGHRS and CDR2 YFSETQ. The CDR3: CASSFGEPYEQYF. The CDR3 bases are TGCGCCAGCAGCTTCGGGGAGCCCTACGAGCAGTACTTC. Full variable domain (remainder filled in from reference TRBV5-1 and TRBJ2-7): KAGVTQTPRYLIKTRGQQVTLSCSPISGHRSVSWYQQTPGQGLQFLFEYFSETQRNKGNFPGRFSGRQFSNSRSEMNVSTLELGDSALYLCASSFGEPYEQYFGPGTRLTVT.

This clonotype was found once. CDR3 sequence: CASSLMGAGGYTF. For the CDR3, the DNA is TGTGCCAGCAGTTTGATGGGGGCAGGTGGCTACACCTTC. The chain links TRBV27 to TRBJ1-2; a weak D match, TRBD1 (6 bases). This CDR3 region has 13 residues. Deletions cut 3 bases from V and 7 bases from J, with 12 bases between. Germline values: CDR1 MNHEY, CDR2 SMNVEV (reference sequence).

This clonotype was detected a few times. The chain is built from TRBV5-1 and TRBJ2-7, with D unresolved. The CDR3 extends over 15 amino acids. The germline CDR1 and CDR2 sequences are SGHRS and YFSETQ. V was pared by 0 bases and J by 5 bases, with 15 bases between. The CDR3 spells CASSLAEQGTDEQYF. The CDR3 DNA is TGCGCCAGCAGCTTGGCCGAGCAAGGAACGGACGAGCAGTACTTC.

The chain carries TRBV4-3 and TRBJ2-7, with TRBD1 identical over 8 bases. This CDR3 region has 17 residues. Trimming removed 4 bases from V and 4 bases from J; junction bases left unmatched: 15. Germline V CDR1 and CDR2: LGHNA, YSLEER. CDR3 protein: CASSPGQGVPWVYEQYF. The CDR3 region has the DNA TGCGCCAGCAGCCCAGGACAGGGAGTACCTTGGGTTTACGAGCAGTACTTC.

This clonotype was recorded a few times. J is TRBJ2-1 and V is TRBV3-1; D not resolved. The CDR3 totals 11 residues. Germline lookup yields CDR1 LGHDT and CDR2 YNNKEL (reference sequence). The V gene lost 1 base and the J gene lost 14 bases, with 9 bases spanning the gap. For the CDR3, the DNA is TGTGCCAGCAGCCAAGGGACGACGGAGTTCTTC. Residues: CASSQGTTEFF.

This chain links TRBV6-2 or TRBV6-3 with TRBJ1-6; the D is unclear. Deletions cut 0 bases from V and 7 bases from J, with 10 bases between. Germline CDR1 MNHEY, CDR2 SVGEGT. The CDR3 has 15 amino acids. CDR3 residues: CASSYSTGGNSPLHF. CDR3 nucleotide sequence: TGTGCCAGCAGTTACTCTACGGGTGGCAATTCACCCCTCCACTTT.

This clonotype was counted a few times. V and J are TRBV6-6 and TRBJ1-2; D not certain. Per the germline V gene, CDR1 is MNHNY and CDR2 is SVGAGI (reference sequence). Trimming shortened V by 8 bases and J by 3 bases, and 10 bases separated the two germline ends. The CDR3 runs 12 residues. In nucleotides, the CDR3 is TGTGCCAGCCACGGTGTGGACTATGGCTACACCTTC. Protein product: CASHGVDYGYTF.

V and J are TRBV29-1 and TRBJ1-2, with D hard to call. Germline values: CDR1 SQVTM, CDR2 ANQGSEA. This CDR3 is 14 amino acids long. V was cut by 6 bases and J by 4 bases, with 18 bases left in between. CDR3 region: CSVPTPGALYGYTF. In DNA, the CDR3 is TGCAGCGTCCCTACCCCGGGCGCGCTCTATGGCTACACCTTC.

The chain employs TRBV5-1 and TRBJ1-2; 9 bases agree with TRBD1. The CDR3 has 16 residues. CDR1 is SGHRS and CDR2 is YFSETQ in the germline V gene. With V trimmed by 1 base and J by 3 bases, 7 bases remained unmatched. The CDR3 DNA reads TGCGCCAGCAGCTTGCAAGGGACAGGGTTGTACTATGGCTACACCTTC. Translation gives CASSLQGTGLYYGYTF.

A few counts support this clonotype. V and J are TRBV4-2 and TRBJ2-3; no reliable D call. Germline V CDR1 and CDR2: LGHNA, YNFKEQ. Trimming pared 3 bases from V and 1 base from J, leaving 2 bases between. The CDR3 runs to 12 residues. This CDR3 is CASSHRTDTQYF. In nucleotides, the CDR3 is TGTGCCAGCAGCCATCGCACAGATACGCAGTATTTT.

This clonotype was recorded a few times. This chain links TRBV6-1 with TRBJ2-7, with TRBD1 as a possible D gene (6 bases). This CDR3 comprises 14 residues. Germline V gene sequence: CDR1 MNHNS, CDR2 SASEGT. Trimming removed 2 bases at V and 7 bases at J, with 15 bases between. In nucleotides, the CDR3 is TGTGCCAGCAGTGAATCGGCAGGGGTTCGGGAGCAGTACTTC. Its translation: CASSESAGVREQYF.

V and J are TRBV7-3 and TRBJ2-1; D is perhaps TRBD1 (6 bases). Looked up from germline, CDR1 is SGHTA and CDR2 is FQGTGA. The CDR3 length is 13 residues. With 1 base removed from V and 8 bases from J, the gap between germline ends came to 9 bases. CDR3 DNA sequence: TGTGCCAGCAGCTTAAAACAGGGTGATGAGCAGTTCTTC. Protein sequence: CASSLKQGDEQFF.

As for this clonotype: At one of its ends the junction is not consistent with the germline gene, which may arise from a read error. V and J are TRBV2 and TRBJ1-2; 9 bases align to TRBD1. Germline V gives CDR1 SNHLY, CDR2 FYNNEI. The CDR3 has 14 amino acids. CDR3 DNA: TGTGCTAGCAGAGACCGGACAGGGGTAAACCGCTACACCTTC. Its protein product is CASRDRTGVNRYTF.

This chain connects TRBV5-1 to TRBJ1-2; the D is unclear. Germline V CDR1 and CDR2: SGHRS, YFSETQ. V shed 0 bases and J shed 0 bases, with 6 bases lying between them. The CDR3 has 14 amino acids. In DNA form, the CDR3 reads TGCGCCAGCAGCTTGGTTCAGTCTAACTATGGCTACACCTTC. Translated: CASSLVQSNYGYTF.

This chain connects TRBV9 to TRBJ2-5, with D possibly TRBD2 on 6 matching bases. V dropped 4 bases and J dropped 0 bases, with 16 bases sitting between them. This CDR3 is built from 16 residues. In germline, CDR1 is SGDLS, CDR2 YYNGEE. The CDR3 DNA sequence: TGTGCCAGCAGCCCCCGGGACGGACTATACCAAGAGACCCAGTACTTC. This encodes CASSPRDGLYQETQYF.

This clonotype has a handful of counts. The V call is TRBV6-6, the J call TRBJ2-7, with TRBD1 matching over 10 bases. This CDR3 has 13 amino acids. Germline CDR1 MNHNY, CDR2 SVGAGI (reference sequence). The V segment lost 6 bases and the J segment 10 bases; nucleotides outside the gene matches: 9. CDR3 bases: TGTGCCAGCAGATTGGGACAGGGGCAAGTCCAGTACTTC. Its protein product is CASRLGQGQVQYF.

The chain joins TRBV7-8 to TRBJ2-5; tentatively, D is TRBD1 (5 bases). Trimming stripped 11 bases from V and 2 bases from J, with 12 bases between. The CDR3 consists of 12 residues. Per germline, CDR1 SGHVS and CDR2 FQNEAQ. CDR3 region: CAVRRQQETQYF. DNA for the CDR3: TGTGCCGTTCGCAGACAGCAAGAGACCCAGTACTTC.

This sequence joins TRBV7-2 and TRBJ2-1, with TRBD2 identical over 12 bases. The CDR3 sequence is 15 residues long. The V and J ends lost 2 bases and 9 bases, in that order; junction bases with no gene match: 5. Germline V lookup: CDR1 SGHTA, CDR2 FQGNSA. CDR3 in DNA: TGTGCCAGCAGCTTAACTAGCGGGGGGTCCGGTGAGCAGTTCTTC. The encoded protein is CASSLTSGGSGEQFF. The whole variable domain, filled in from reference TRBV7-2 and TRBJ2-1, reads GAGVSQSPSNKVTEKGKDVELRCDPISGHTALYWYRQSLGQGLEFLIYFQGNSAPDKSGLPSDRFSAERTGGSVSTLTIQRTQQEDSAVYLCASSLTSGGSGEQFFGPGTRLTVL.

The chain carries TRBV10-3 and TRBJ2-2; 7 nucleotides line up with TRBD1. V shed 10 bases and J 5 bases; nucleotides not matched to a gene: 4. CDR1 and CDR2 from the germline V gene are ENHRY and SYGVKD. This CDR3 has 12 residues. Written as DNA, the CDR3 is TGTGCCACCCGACAGGGAACCGGGGAGCTGTTTTTT. Residues: CATRQGTGELFF.

The chain carries TRBV29-1 and TRBJ2-3, with 7 bases lining up with TRBD2. This CDR3 region has 14 residues. Germline V gene data show CDR1 as SQVTM and CDR2 as ANQGSEA. V trimming: 4 bases; J trimming: 4 bases; junction bases outside the gene matches: 8. CDR3 coding DNA: TGCAGCGTTGGGACTAGAGGTGGGCCAGATACGCAGTATTTT. This sequence encodes CSVGTRGGPDTQYF.

Only a few counts were recorded for this clonotype. The chain carries TRBV7-2 and TRBJ2-3; perhaps TRBD2 as D (5 bases). In germline, CDR1 is SGHTA, CDR2 FQGNSA. V was trimmed by 7 bases and J by 0 bases, leaving 14 bases between them. This CDR3 contains 15 residues. The CDR3 coding sequence is TGTGCCAGCACCCCAGTCAGCGGCAGCACAGATACGCAGTATTTT. This encodes CASTPVSGSTDTQYF.

The chain uses TRBV28 and TRBJ1-6; 7 positions agree with TRBD1. Looked up from germline, CDR1 is MDHEN and CDR2 is SYDVKM. The junction had 8 bases not matched to a gene; V was cut back by 11 bases and J by 7 bases. The CDR3 extends over 13 amino acids. As DNA, the CDR3 is TGTGCCGCCAAGGCAGGGGGGAATTCACCCCTCCACTTT. Translation gives CAAKAGGNSPLHF.

The chain employs TRBV28 and TRBJ1-6, with D possibly being TRBD1 (5 bases). The CDR3 consists of 15 residues. V lost 6 bases to trimming and J lost 10 bases, with 19 bases between them. The germline gives CDR1 MDHEN, CDR2 SYDVKM. The CDR3 loop is CASRLGAGDGSPLHF. The CDR3 nucleotides are TGTGCCAGCAGGTTGGGAGCCGGGGACGGCTCACCCCTCCACTTT.

The chain combines TRBV7-8 with TRBJ1-6, with D possibly matching TRBD1 (6 bases). CDR3 length: 16 amino acids. Germline V lookup: CDR1 SGHVS, CDR2 FQNEAQ. Trimming removed 0 bases from V and 7 bases from J, with 13 bases in between. For the CDR3, the DNA is TGTGCCAGCAGCTTAGCCCCACAGGGTGGAAATTCACCCCTCCACTTT. Encoded protein: CASSLAPQGGNSPLHF.